This is a list of T cell receptor beta chains from one sample in a study of cytomegalovirus exposure and HLA in healthy donors. TCRdb keeps only in-frame clones here, not all; method: immunoSEQ multiplex PCR. This table has tens of thousands of clones, roughly nine tenths appearing once. Sequencing input: PBMCs. The receptors come from a woman between 18 and 29 years old in good health and CMV-seropositive. CDR3s include the opening cysteine and the closing phenylalanine or tryptophan. The D gene is left open where the match is weak. The size field is filled for only some rows; it gives once, few, many or a size class.

d_gene	v_gene	abundance	j_gene	CDR3nt	CDR3aa
.	TRBV19	.	TRBJ2-2	TGTGCCAGTAGTTCCCGACCGACAGCCGGGGAGCTGTTTTTT	CASSSRPTAGELFF
TRBD1	TRBV7-9	.	TRBJ1-1	TGTGCCAGCAGCTTTTCGGACAGGGTCGATGTCGGGTTCACTGAAGCTTTCTTT	CASSFSDRVDVGFTEAFF
TRBD2	TRBV10-3	.	TRBJ2-1	TGTGCCATCAGTGACCTCGGGGCTAGCGGGGACGCTGAGCAGTTCTTC	CAISDLGASGDAEQFF
.	TRBV27	.	TRBJ1-6	TGTGCCAGCCTCACTTCGACAGTTAGTTCACCCCTCCACTTT	CASLTSTVSSPLHF
.	TRBV5-4	.	TRBJ1-1	TGTGCCAGCAGCTTGGGGACAGCTATGAACACTGAAGCTTTCTTT	CASSLGTAMNTEAFF
TRBD2	TRBV6-4	.	TRBJ2-3	TGTGCCAGCAGTGAGACGTCTAGCGGGGGGTTTGATACGCAGTATTTT	CASSETSSGGFDTQYF
.	TRBV6-5	.	TRBJ2-1	TGTGCCAGCAGTTACTCCCGTGAGGGCGGGAAGCAGTTCTTC	CASSYSREGGKQFF
.	TRBV28	.	TRBJ1-2	TGTGCCAGCAGGGTGACAGTGAACTATGGCTACACCTTC	CASRVTVNYGYTF
TRBD1	TRBV6-1	.	TRBJ1-1	TGTGCCGCGGCCAGGGGGCCGGACACTGAAGCTTTCTTT	CAAARGPDTEAFF
.	TRBV9	.	TRBJ2-3	TGTGCCAGCAGCGTAGGGCTAGTCACAGATACGCAGTATTTT	CASSVGLVTDTQYF
.	TRBV7-2	.	TRBJ1-1	TGTGCCAGCAGCTCCACTGTAGACACTGAAGCTTTCTTT	CASSSTVDTEAFF
TRBD1	TRBV4-1	once	TRBJ2-7	TGCGCCAGCAGCCAAGATATGACAGGGCACTCCTACGAGCAGTACTTC	CASSQDMTGHSYEQYF
.	TRBV6-1	.	TRBJ1-5	TGTGCCAGCAGGCCCGGGGTTAGCAATCAGCCCCAGCATTTT	CASRPGVSNQPQHF
.	TRBV5-1	.	TRBJ2-7	TGCGCCAGCAGCCCGGGTGAGGGAAAGCAGTACTTC	CASSPGEGKQYF
.	TRBV15	.	TRBJ2-7	TGTGCCACCAGCAGAGCCCAGGTTGGGCCGACCTCCTACGAGCAGTACTTC	CATSRAQVGPTSYEQYF
TRBD1	TRBV28	.	TRBJ1-1	TGTGCCAGCAGTCTCGCCGGGACAGAGAACACTGAAGCTTTCTTT	CASSLAGTENTEAFF
TRBD1	TRBV11-2	.	TRBJ1-1	TGTGCCAGCAGCCCGAGGGGGCGGGTTACTGAAGCTTTCTTT	CASSPRGRVTEAFF
.	TRBV18	once	TRBJ2-7	TGTGCCAGCTCACCCTCCAGCTCCTACGAGCAGTACTTC	CASSPSSSYEQYF
TRBD2	TRBV7-6	.	TRBJ2-5	TGTGCCAGCAGCTCGAACCGGGGAGGGAGGGAGACCCAGTACTTC	CASSSNRGGRETQYF
.	TRBV6-5	once	TRBJ1-1	TGTGCCAGCAGCGCGACAGGATATACTGAAGCTTTCTTT	CASSATGYTEAFF
TRBD1	TRBV10-3	.	TRBJ2-5	TGTGCCATCAAAAACGGGACAGCCCAAGAGACCCAGTACTTC	CAIKNGTAQETQYF
TRBD1	TRBV19	.	TRBJ1-2	TGTGCCAGTACGCACACAGGGGGATTTGGCTACACCTTC	CASTHTGGFGYTF
.	TRBV7-6	.	TRBJ2-3	TGTGCCAGCAGCACACACAGGGCGGCGGATACGCAGTATTTT	CASSTHRAADTQYF
TRBD1	TRBV18	.	TRBJ1-6	TGTGCCAGCTCATCGTTGGACAGGGGGGATTCACCCCTCCACTTT	CASSSLDRGDSPLHF
TRBD1	TRBV11-2	.	TRBJ1-1	TGTGCCAGCAGCCTCGGACAGGCGAACACTGAAGCTTTCTTT	CASSLGQANTEAFF
TRBD2	TRBV11-2	.	TRBJ2-3	TGTGCCAGCAGCGCCCAACTAGCGGGGGGAGATACGCAGTATTTT	CASSAQLAGGDTQYF
TRBD2	TRBV28	.	TRBJ2-1	TGTGCCAGCAGTTTCCCCCAGGGTTTAGCGGGGGGCTCCTACAATGAGCAGTTCTTC	CASSFPQGLAGGSYNEQFF
TRBD1	TRBV7-2	.	TRBJ1-1	TGTGCCAGCACACGGACAGGGTTCTCCCTGGAAGCTTTCTTT	CASTRTGFSLEAFF
TRBD2	TRBV9	.	TRBJ2-5	TGTGCCAGCAACGGACTAGCGGGGGACCTCGGGGAGACCCAGTACTTC	CASNGLAGDLGETQYF
.	TRBV5-1	.	TRBJ1-1	TGCGCCAGCAGTCCGGCCAGGGTAGAGACTGAAGCTTTCTTT	CASSPARVETEAFF
.	TRBV27	.	TRBJ1-1	TGTGCCAGCAGTTTAAGTGAGCGGGGCACTGAAGCTTTCTTT	CASSLSERGTEAFF
TRBD1	TRBV19	.	TRBJ1-5	TGTGCCAGTAGTAACGGACAGGGAAGGCAGCCCCAGCATTTT	CASSNGQGRQPQHF
TRBD1	TRBV6-1	.	TRBJ1-2	TGTGCCAGCAGTGAAATAGGCGGGACAGGCTATGGCTACACCTTC	CASSEIGGTGYGYTF
.	TRBV5-1	few	TRBJ2-5	TGCGCCAGCAGCTTGGCCTTAATTGACTCGGGGGAGACCCAGTACTTC	CASSLALIDSGETQYF
TRBD1	TRBV7-9	.	TRBJ1-1	TGTGCCAGCAGCTTCACAGGGGAGGCTGAAGCTTTCTTT	CASSFTGEAEAFF
TRBD1	TRBV19	.	TRBJ2-3	TGTGCCAGTTCCTATAGGGCAGGGACAGGGGGCACAGATACGCAGTATTTT	CASSYRAGTGGTDTQYF
TRBD1	TRBV28	once	TRBJ1-2	TGTGCCAGCAACCCACCCGGGACAGGGCGAAACTATGGCTACACCTTC	CASNPPGTGRNYGYTF
.	TRBV30	.	TRBJ2-7	TGTGCCTGGAGTGTATATAACGAGCAGTACTTC	CAWSVYNEQYF
TRBD2	TRBV5-5	once	TRBJ2-2	TGTGCCAGCAGCTTGGACTTAGCGGGTTTCGGCGGGGAGCTGTTTTTT	CASSLDLAGFGGELFF
.	TRBV5-1	.	TRBJ1-1	TGCGCCAGCAGCCAGCGGAACACTGAAGCTTTCTTT	CASSQRNTEAFF
.	TRBV28	.	TRBJ2-6	TGTGCCAGCAGTAGACAAATTGGATTCTCTGGGGCCAACGTCCTGACTTTC	CASSRQIGFSGANVLTF
TRBD1	TRBV7-9	.	TRBJ1-2	TGTGCCAGCAGCAGACAGACAGGGACGGTCAACTATGGCTACACCTTC	CASSRQTGTVNYGYTF
.	TRBV5-6	.	TRBJ1-2	TGTGCCAGCAGCCCCAGGTACATTTATGGCTACACCTTC	CASSPRYIYGYTF
TRBD1	TRBV9	.	TRBJ1-2	TGTGCCAGCCGACGACAGGGATGGGGCTACACCTTC	CASRRQGWGYTF
TRBD1	TRBV27	once	TRBJ1-1	TGTGCCAGCAGTTGGACAGGGGGCATGGTAGGGACTGAAGCTTTCTTT	CASSWTGGMVGTEAFF
.	TRBV6-5	.	TRBJ1-2	TGTGCCAGCAGTTACTCGGACACGGACTATGGCTACACCTTC	CASSYSDTDYGYTF
TRBD1	TRBV7-2	.	TRBJ1-2	TGTGCCAGCAGCCCGACAGGGTTTTTCTATGGCTACACCTTC	CASSPTGFFYGYTF
.	TRBV6-6	.	TRBJ2-5	TGTGCCAGCAGACTTGTGGAGACCCAGTACTTC	CASRLVETQYF